The 31 T cell receptor beta chains below come from one sample, sequenced in a study of T cell responses to AZD1222 COVID-19 vaccine. The table came from immunoSEQ multiplex PCR; TCRdb's copy has only in-frame clones and leaves some out. Among 25,000 to 35,000 clones listed, 75% to 90% were seen once. Sequencing used peripheral blood, obtained on day 0 of AZD1222 vaccination. The source is an adult in good health.

This chain links TRBV2 with TRBJ1-1; 7 nucleotides align to TRBD1. V was pared by 3 bases and J by 4 bases, with 11 bases of the junction left unmatched. CDR1 SNHLY and CDR2 FYNNEI come from the germline V gene. This CDR3 has 16 residues. The CDR3 bases are TGTGCCAGCAGTGATTGGCAGGGGGTAGGAGGCACTGAAGCTTTCTTT. Translated: CASSDWQGVGGTEAFF. The whole variable domain, remainder taken from reference TRBV2 and TRBJ1-1, is EPEVTQTPSHQVTQMGQEVILRCVPISNHLYFYWYRQILGQKVEFLVSFYNNEISEKSEIFDDQFSVERPDGSNFTLKIRSTKLEDSAMYFCASSDWQGVGGTEAFFGQGTRLTVV.

The chain couples TRBV2 to TRBJ2-2, with TRBD2 matching over 7 bases. Germline CDR1 is SNHLY and CDR2 is FYNNEI. The CDR3 is 13 residues long. J gave up 4 bases and V 6 bases, and 2 bases lay outside the gene matches. DNA of the CDR3: TGTGCCAGCAGGAGGACTAGCACCGGGGAGCTGTTTTTT. Amino acids: CASRRTSTGELFF. Full variable domain (outside the CDR3, taken from reference TRBV2 and TRBJ2-2): EPEVTQTPSHQVTQMGQEVILRCVPISNHLYFYWYRQILGQKVEFLVSFYNNEISEKSEIFDDQFSVERPDGSNFTLKIRSTKLEDSAMYFCASRRTSTGELFFGEGSRLTVL.

The CDR3 coding sequence is TGTGCCAGTAGGCAGAGCTCCTATAATTCACCCCTCCACTTT. Translation: CASRQSSYNSPLHF. The chain recombines TRBV19 with TRBJ1-6; no clear D. This CDR3 spans 14 amino acids. V lost 6 bases and J 0 bases, leaving 6 bases between the germline ends. Germline V gives CDR1 LNHDA, CDR2 SQIVND (reference sequence).

This rearrangement joins TRBV6-6 to TRBJ1-4; D unresolved. CDR3 size: 14 residues. V was cut by 0 bases and J by 4 bases, with 6 bases left in between. CDR1 is MNHNY, CDR2 SVGAGI, per germline (reference sequence). The CDR3 region is CASSYSESNEKLFF. The DNA of the CDR3 is TGTGCCAGCAGTTACTCGGAGAGTAATGAAAAACTGTTTTTT.

The V and J genes are TRBV10-2 and TRBJ2-4; TRBD2 aligns across 7 bases. Germline CDR1 WSHSY, CDR2 SAAADI. This CDR3 has 16 amino acids. V gave up 6 bases and J gave up 0 bases; unmatched junction bases: 8. CDR3 DNA: TGCGCCAGCAGCCTAGCGGCCACACTAGCCAAAAACATTCAGTACTTC. Protein: CASSLAATLAKNIQYF.

CDR3 residues: CASSPRGGNYEQYF. The CDR3 DNA reads as TGTGCCAGCAGCCCCCGAGGGGGCAACTACGAGCAGTACTTC. The rearrangement links TRBV5-4 to TRBJ2-7; 7 bases agree with TRBD1. Germline loops: CDR1 SGHNT, CDR2 YYREEE (reference sequence). With 4 bases clipped from V and 3 bases from J, the junction kept 7 bases outside the gene matches. The CDR3 is 14 amino acids.

This chain joins TRBV4-1 and TRBJ2-1; D is possibly TRBD1 or TRBD2 (5 bases each). Germline V gene data show CDR1 as MGHRA and CDR2 as YSYEKL. Trimming removed 5 bases at V and 0 bases at J, with 14 bases between. The length of the CDR3 is 16 residues. Here the CDR3 reads CASSNHGASSYNEQFF. The CDR3 nucleotides are TGCGCCAGCAGCAACCACGGGGCTAGCTCCTACAATGAGCAGTTCTTC.

V and J are TRBV7-8 and TRBJ1-4, with D perhaps matching TRBD1 (5 bases). Trimming removed 1 base from V and 10 bases from J, with 16 bases in between. Germline V gives CDR1 SGHVS, CDR2 FQNEAQ. The CDR3 loop spans 15 amino acids. The CDR3 nucleotides are TGTGCCAGCAGCTTAGAGGGCAGGGACCTAGGAAAACTGTTTTTT. This translates into CASSLEGRDLGKLFF. The full variable domain, rest sourced from reference TRBV7-8 and TRBJ1-4, is GAGVSQSPRYKVAKRGQDVALRCDPISGHVSLFWYQQALGQGPEFLTYFQNEAQLDKSGLPSDRFFAERPEGSVSTLKIQRTQQEDSAVYLCASSLEGRDLGKLFFGSGTQLSVL.

This clone is a singleton in its sample. J is TRBJ2-1 and V is TRBV11-2; TRBD2 matches at 10 bases. The V and J ends lost 5 bases and 4 bases, in that order; junction bases with no gene match: 8. There are 16 residues in the CDR3. Looked up from germline, CDR1 is SGHAT and CDR2 is FQNNGV. The CDR3 DNA reads TGTGCCAGCAGCCACCTAGCGGGAGATCTGTACAATGAGCAGTTCTTC. It translates to CASSHLAGDLYNEQFF.

The chain employs TRBV5-6 and TRBJ1-2, with a weak D call TRBD1 (5 bases). Trimming cost V 2 bases and J 4 bases, with 9 bases left between them. This CDR3 comprises 13 residues. From germline, CDR1 is SGHDT and CDR2 YYEEEE. The DNA of the CDR3 is TGTGCCAGCAGCTTTGGGGGATCCTATGGCTACACCTTC. Protein sequence: CASSFGGSYGYTF.

V usage is TRBV6-2 or TRBV6-3 and J usage is TRBJ1-1; 7 positions agree with TRBD1. The CDR3 is 13 amino acids. V lost 6 bases, J lost 6 bases, and 7 bases stayed unmatched. Germline loops: CDR1 MNHEY, CDR2 SVGEGT. The CDR3 reads CASSRTGPPEAFF. CDR3 in DNA: TGTGCCAGCAGCCGGACAGGCCCCCCTGAAGCTTTCTTT.

This chain uses TRBV20-1 with TRBJ2-5, with 7 bases that match TRBD1. Losses at the gene ends were 3 bases for V and 4 bases for J; bases not matched to a gene: 11. Germline V gives CDR1 DFQATT, CDR2 SNEGSKA (reference sequence). The CDR3 is made up of 15 amino acids. The CDR3 DNA reads TGCAGTGCTAGTCTGGGACAGAGGGAGAGAGAGACCCAGTACTTC. Encoded protein: CSASLGQRERETQYF.

The chain employs TRBV24-1 and TRBJ2-2, with 11 positions matching TRBD1. CDR3 length: 16 residues. Trimming removed 2 bases from V and 3 bases from J; junction bases left unmatched: 1. Per germline, CDR1 KGHDR and CDR2 SFDVKD. DNA for the CDR3: TGTGCCACCAGTGATTCGGGACAGGGGGACACCGGGGAGCTGTTTTTT. It is translated as CATSDSGQGDTGELFF.

The chain recombines TRBV5-1 with TRBJ1-2, with 7 bases that match TRBD1. The germline V gene encodes CDR1 SGHRS and CDR2 YFSETQ. The CDR3 has 14 residues. Germline trimming cut 1 base from V and 5 bases from J; bases unmatched to any gene: 5. The CDR3 reads CASSLIQGDYGYTF. In nucleotides, the CDR3 is TGCGCCAGCAGCTTGATCCAGGGGGATTATGGCTACACCTTC.

This clone was picked up a small number of times. The chain carries TRBV2 and TRBJ2-7; D unclear. CDR3 length: 15 residues. V was clipped by 3 bases and J by 0 bases, with 12 bases between them. Germline V gene data show CDR1 as SNHLY and CDR2 as FYNNEI. The DNA for the CDR3 is TGTGCCAGCAGTGACCTACATAAGAACTCCTACGAGCAGTACTTC. Translating gives CASSDLHKNSYEQYF.

V and J are TRBV29-1 and TRBJ2-5; 13 bases are shared with TRBD2. Germline CDR1 is SQVTM and CDR2 is ANQGSEA. J was trimmed by 5 bases and V by 4 bases; bases with no gene match: 16. The CDR3 extends over 18 amino acids. The CDR3: CSVVGALTSGRAYETQYF. Written as DNA, the CDR3 is TGCAGCGTTGTCGGTGCCCTTACTAGCGGGAGGGCGTATGAGACCCAGTACTTC.

The chain has TRBV28 and TRBJ2-3; 16 bases fit TRBD2. CDR3 size: 19 residues. Trimming cost V 4 bases and J 5 bases; bases outside gene matches: 12. Germline lookup yields CDR1 MDHEN and CDR2 SYDVKM. CDR3 protein: CASSYPHGTSGRAEDTQYF. In DNA, the CDR3 is TGTGCCAGCAGTTACCCACACGGGACTAGCGGGAGGGCCGAAGATACGCAGTATTTT.

The chain recombines TRBV4-1 with TRBJ1-1; 7 nucleotides match TRBD1. Per the germline V gene, CDR1 is MGHRA and CDR2 is YSYEKL. The CDR3 consists of 15 residues. The V and J ends lost 2 bases and 3 bases, in that order; junction bases with no gene match: 6. CDR3 protein: CASSQSHRGDTEAFF. CDR3 nucleotide sequence: TGCGCCAGCAGCCAAAGCCACAGGGGTGACACTGAAGCTTTCTTT.

This sequence joins TRBV12-3 or TRBV12-4 and TRBJ1-2; the D is unclear. The CDR3 is 13 amino acids. V was clipped by 2 bases and J by 1 base, with 5 bases between them. Here the CDR3 DNA reads TGTGCCAGCAGTTTAAGTCTTAACTATGGCTACACCTTC. It codes for CASSLSLNYGYTF.

This clone was detected only once. This chain links TRBV27 with TRBJ2-1, with a weak D call TRBD2 (5 bases). V lost 5 bases and J 0 bases, leaving 11 bases between the germline ends. This CDR3 region has 15 residues. The germline V gene has CDR1 MNHEY and CDR2 SMNVEV (reference sequence). Written as DNA, the CDR3 is TGTGCCAGCAGTCCGGACTCTAGCTCCTACAATGAGCAGTTCTTC. Encoded protein: CASSPDSSSYNEQFF.

This chain links TRBV7-2 with TRBJ1-5; D unclear. The CDR3 is 14 amino acids. Germline CDR1 is SGHTA and CDR2 is FQGNSA. V lost 5 bases to trimming and J lost 6 bases, with 14 bases between them. The CDR3 DNA is TGTGCCAGCAGCATTAATGCAGAGGGTCAGCCCCAGCATTTT. Protein: CASSINAEGQPQHF.

This clone was recorded a few times. This chain joins TRBV10-3 and TRBJ1-6; D unclear. Looked up from germline, CDR1 is ENHRY and CDR2 is SYGVKD. The germline V and J ends were trimmed by 6 bases and 6 bases, with 9 bases remaining between them. The CDR3 runs to 13 residues. CDR3: CAIRPGSNSPLHF. DNA for the CDR3: TGTGCCATCAGGCCGGGTTCTAATTCACCCCTCCACTTT.

This clone showed up just once. V and J are TRBV19 and TRBJ2-1, with 11 bases lining up with TRBD2. CDR1 and CDR2 from the germline V gene are LNHDA and SQIVND (reference sequence). The CDR3 is 17 amino acids. V dropped 7 bases and J dropped 8; count of bases not matched to a gene: 16. CDR3 sequence reads: CASTRSGRAYQNYEQFF. The CDR3 bases are TGTGCCAGTACTCGTAGCGGGAGGGCCTACCAGAATTATGAGCAGTTCTTC.

V and J are TRBV5-4 and TRBJ2-4, with 9 bases aligning to TRBD2. Germline V lookup: CDR1 SGHNT, CDR2 YYREEE (reference sequence). This CDR3 contains 15 residues. V shed 4 bases and J 7 bases; nucleotides not matched to a gene: 9. The CDR3 sequence is CASSPSGTAGNIQYF. The DNA of the CDR3 is TGTGCCAGCAGCCCTAGCGGGACGGCGGGCAACATTCAGTACTTC.

The chain links TRBV19 to TRBJ2-7; D might be TRBD2 (5 bases). CDR1 is LNHDA and CDR2 is SQIVND in the germline V gene (reference sequence). This CDR3 is 14 amino acids long. V was shortened by 3 bases and J by 2 bases, with 11 bases between the two germline ends. The CDR3 region is CASSIGGWTYEQYF. CDR3 DNA sequence: TGTGCCAGTAGTATCGGCGGGTGGACCTACGAGCAGTACTTC.

The chain recombines TRBV4-3 with TRBJ1-6, with D hard to call. Germline V lookup: CDR1 LGHNA, CDR2 YSLEER. There are 14 residues in the CDR3. The V gene lost 1 base and the J gene lost 6 bases, with 7 bases spanning the gap. Here the CDR3 DNA reads TGCGCCAGCAGCCAAGGGGGTCCTAATTCACCCCTCCACTTT. Encoded protein: CASSQGGPNSPLHF.

The rearrangement joins TRBV3-1 (or the pseudogene TRBV3-2) to TRBJ2-5, with 11 bases aligning to TRBD1. With 4 bases clipped from V and 6 bases from J, the junction kept 7 bases outside the gene matches. This CDR3 spans 15 amino acids. CDR1 is LGHDT, CDR2 YNNKEL, per germline (reference sequence). For the CDR3, the DNA is TGTGCCAGCAGCCCGGGACAGGGGGTGGCGAAGACCCAGTACTTC. This translates into CASSPGQGVAKTQYF.

V usage is TRBV19 and J usage is TRBJ1-5; 9 bases are shared with TRBD1. Trimming cost V 5 bases and J 6 bases; bases outside gene matches: 8. Looked up from germline, CDR1 is LNHDA and CDR2 is SQIVND (reference sequence). The CDR3 runs 15 residues. The CDR3 protein is CASSFRDREVQPQHF. The CDR3 nucleotides read TGTGCCAGTAGTTTCCGGGACAGGGAGGTTCAGCCCCAGCATTTT.

This chain links TRBV9 with TRBJ2-1, with D hard to call. This CDR3 comprises 14 residues. The ends were cut back, 0 bases at V and 0 bases at J, with 4 bases in the middle. Germline values: CDR1 SGDLS, CDR2 YYNGEE. As DNA, the CDR3 is TGTGCCAGCAGCGTAGCAAGCTCCTACAATGAGCAGTTCTTC. Its protein product is CASSVASSYNEQFF.

This clone occurred once. The genes are TRBV28 and TRBJ2-5; weak D call: TRBD1 (5 bases). The germline V gene encodes CDR1 MDHEN and CDR2 SYDVKM. This CDR3 spans 14 amino acids. Trimming pared 6 bases from V and 2 bases from J, leaving 13 bases between. CDR3 DNA: TGTGCCAGCAGCCCGAGACAGTTACAAGAGACCCAGTACTTC. Its protein is CASSPRQLQETQYF.

In its sample, this clone ranks as medium-sized. The rearrangement joins TRBV4-3 to TRBJ2-1; no firm D call. The CDR3 extends over 15 amino acids. The V gene lost 1 base and the J gene lost 6 bases, with 13 bases spanning the gap. CDR1 is LGHNA and CDR2 is YSLEER in the germline V gene. The CDR3 loop is CASSQAILAANEQFF. CDR3 nucleotides: TGCGCCAGCAGCCAAGCCATATTAGCTGCCAATGAGCAGTTCTTC.